This T cell receptor beta chain was sequenced for a study of identical twins' blood T cells. Study-wide points: Environmental influences on twin similarity could not be excluded.

Both ends of each TCR cDNA library bore sample-specific barcodes. MiXCR was run by TCRdb on the 5' RACE reads, yielding one entry per CDR3 protein. The sample includes 300,000 to 450,000 distinct CDR3 sequences, roughly 30% of them seen just once. This clonotype was seen a handful of times. The target antigen is unknown. The specimen sequenced was PBMCs. This TCR was recovered from a woman aged 18-49 years in good health.

This CDR3 is CASSQAPMNTEAFF. CDR3 sequence (DNA): TGTGCCAGCAGCCAAGCCCCCATGAACACTGAAGCTTTCTTT. The chain is built from TRBV3-1 and TRBJ1-1, with unresolved D. CDR1 LGHDT and CDR2 YNNKEL come from the germline V gene (reference sequence). Trimming left V 1 base short and J 0 bases short, with 6 bases between. The CDR3 covers 14 residues.